This T cell receptor (beta chain) was retrieved from a study of STAT5B mutations in CD4+ large granular lymphocyte leukemia. This CDR3 contains 14 residues. Germline CDR1 KGHSH, CDR2 LQKENI. Losses at the gene ends were 3 bases for V and 8 bases for J; bases not matched to a gene: 6. In regard to this clone: No antigen is known for it.

The study's findings and limits: Top patient clones used TRBV06 genes more often: 8/27 versus 2/35 in controls.

Clones were read by immunoSEQ multiplex PCR, and TCRdb kept only the in-frame ones, dropping some. Among 32,000 or so clones listed, about 85% were seen once. V and J are TRBV18 and TRBJ2-4, with 8 bases aligning to TRBD1. Sequenced material: CD4+ T cells from blood buffy coats. The sequence was collected from a human donor in good health. CDR3 sequence (DNA): TGTGCCAGCTCACCGCAGGGGGCTCTGGACATTCAGTACTTC. Its protein product is CASSPQGALDIQYF.